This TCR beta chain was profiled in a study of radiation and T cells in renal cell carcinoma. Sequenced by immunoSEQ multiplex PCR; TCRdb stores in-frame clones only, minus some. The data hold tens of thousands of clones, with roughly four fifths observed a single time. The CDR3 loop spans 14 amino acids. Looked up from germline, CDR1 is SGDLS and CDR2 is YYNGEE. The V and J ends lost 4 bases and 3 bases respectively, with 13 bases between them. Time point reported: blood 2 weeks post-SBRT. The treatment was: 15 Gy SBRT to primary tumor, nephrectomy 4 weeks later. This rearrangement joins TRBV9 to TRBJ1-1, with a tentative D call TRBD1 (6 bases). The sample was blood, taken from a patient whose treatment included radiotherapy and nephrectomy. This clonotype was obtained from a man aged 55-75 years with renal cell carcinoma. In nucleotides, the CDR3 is TGTGCCAGCAGCTCCGGGGGCAGGGACACTGAAGCTTTCTTT. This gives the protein CASSSGGRDTEAFF.